The 9 T cell receptor beta chains presented below share a single source sample, sequenced in a study of blood T cell repertoires in COVID-19. Some clones are missing from TCRdb's copy, which holds only in-frame ones; the method was immunoSEQ multiplex PCR. The sample holds 120,000 to 150,000 clones, 87% seen once. The specimen was peripheral blood. These receptors originate from a man older than 75 with acute or convalescent COVID-19.

This clone came up a few times. DNA of the CDR3: TGTGCCAGCAGCCCCACTAGCACAGATACGCAGTATTTT. This translates into CASSPTSTDTQYF. This chain links TRBV7-2 with TRBJ2-3; no clear D gene. The germline V gene has CDR1 SGHTA and CDR2 FQGNSA. The length of the CDR3 is 13 residues. The V end lost 5 bases, the J end lost 0 bases, and 6 bases lay between the germline ends. Filled out from reference TRBV7-2 and TRBJ2-3, the complete variable domain reads GAGVSQSPSNKVTEKGKDVELRCDPISGHTALYWYRQSLGQGLEFLIYFQGNSAPDKSGLPSDRFSAERTGGSVSTLTIQRTQQEDSAVYLCASSPTSTDTQYFGPGTRLTVL.

V and J are TRBV9 and TRBJ2-5; possibly TRBD2 for D (6 bases). CDR3 size: 15 residues. Between the trimmed V and J ends, which lost 0 bases and 4 bases, there was a span of 13 bases. Germline V gene data show CDR1 as SGDLS and CDR2 as YYNGEE. The CDR3 loop is CASSVVGQGLETQYF. The CDR3 DNA reads as TGTGCCAGCAGCGTAGTGGGGCAGGGACTAGAGACCCAGTACTTC. The complete variable domain, with remaining parts taken from reference TRBV9 and TRBJ2-5, reads DSGVTQTPKHLITATGQRVTLRCSPRSGDLSVYWYQQSLDQGLQFLIQYYNGEERAKGNILERFSAQQFPDLHSELNLSSLELGDSALYFCASSVVGQGLETQYFGPGTRLLVL.

This clone was seen just once. V usage is TRBV5-1 and J usage is TRBJ1-1, with D possibly being TRBD1 (6 bases). Germline V gives CDR1 SGHRS, CDR2 YFSETQ. V was cut by 0 bases and J by 5 bases, with 11 bases left in between. The CDR3 loop spans 14 amino acids. The CDR3: CASSLVRGGTEAFF. The CDR3 region has the DNA TGCGCCAGCAGCTTGGTCAGGGGTGGGACTGAAGCTTTCTTT.

The chain has TRBV6-4 and TRBJ1-5; D is unclear. CDR3 length: 14 residues. V was cut by 4 bases and J by 3 bases, with 10 bases left in between. Germline CDR1 is MRHNA and CDR2 is SNTAGT. CDR3 residues: CASSVEAYNQPQHF. CDR3 bases: TGTGCCAGCAGTGTAGAGGCCTACAATCAGCCCCAGCATTTT.

This sequence joins TRBV10-1 and TRBJ2-1; 9 nucleotides align to TRBD2. The germline V gene encodes CDR1 WNHNN and CDR2 SYGVQD (reference sequence). The length of the CDR3 is 18 residues. The ends lost 5 bases at V and 8 bases at J; junction bases unmatched: 19. CDR3 nucleotides: TGCGCCAGCAGTCTCACTCTAGCGGGGCCGGCGGCGTGCGATGAGCAGTTCTTC. This codes for CASSLTLAGPAACDEQFF.

This chain links TRBV5-1 with TRBJ1-2; D uncertain. The V gene lost 4 bases and the J gene lost 4 bases, with 11 bases spanning the gap. CDR1 and CDR2 (germline): SGHRS, YFSETQ. This CDR3 has 13 residues. CDR3 sequence (DNA): TGCGCCAGCAGCAAAAGGGAGACCTATGGCTACACCTTC. As protein: CASSKRETYGYTF.

The gene calls are TRBV29-1 and TRBJ1-2; a weak D match, TRBD1 (6 bases). CDR1 is SQVTM, CDR2 ANQGSEA, per germline. V lost 3 bases, J lost 7 bases, and 12 bases lay in between. This CDR3 has 12 amino acids. Here the CDR3 DNA reads TGCAGCGTTGATGGTTACAGGGTTGGCTACACCTTC. It yields the protein CSVDGYRVGYTF.

Here the CDR3 DNA reads TGTGCCAGCAGTGAAGTTCTAGCGGGAGTAGGCGAGCAGTACTTC. Protein: CASSEVLAGVGEQYF. The chain combines TRBV2 with TRBJ2-7, with 10 bases fitting TRBD2. J lost 6 bases, V lost 1 base, and 6 bases had no gene match. The CDR3 consists of 15 residues. CDR1 SNHLY and CDR2 FYNNEI come from the germline V gene.

The chain is built from TRBV24-1 and TRBJ2-7; 12 bases agree with TRBD2. Germline-derived CDR1 and CDR2 are KGHDR and SFDVKD. The CDR3 is made up of 15 amino acids. V trimming: 4 bases; J trimming: 5 bases; junction bases outside the gene matches: 5. CDR3 in amino acids: CATSEKTSGSNEQYF. The CDR3 nucleotides read TGTGCCACCAGTGAAAAGACTAGCGGGAGTAACGAGCAGTACTTC.